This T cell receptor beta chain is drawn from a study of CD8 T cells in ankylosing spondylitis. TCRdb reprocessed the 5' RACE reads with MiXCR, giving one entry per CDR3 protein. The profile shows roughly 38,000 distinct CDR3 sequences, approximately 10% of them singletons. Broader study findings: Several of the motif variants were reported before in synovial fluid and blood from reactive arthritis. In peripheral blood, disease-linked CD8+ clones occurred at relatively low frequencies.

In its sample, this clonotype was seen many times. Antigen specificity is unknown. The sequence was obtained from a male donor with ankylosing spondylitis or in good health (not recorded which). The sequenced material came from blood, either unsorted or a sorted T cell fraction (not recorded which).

CDR3 in amino acids: CASSLADSNQETQYF. CDR3 DNA sequence: TGTGCCAGCAGCTTGGCGGACAGCAACCAAGAGACCCAGTACTTC. The V gene is TRBV5-8, the J gene TRBJ2-5; D perhaps matches TRBD1 (6 bases). CDR3 length: 15 amino acids. The V end was cut by 0 bases, the J end by 0 bases, with 9 bases between. Germline CDR1 and CDR2: SGHTS and YDEGEE.